The 11 T cell receptor beta chains below all came from one sample that was sequenced in a study of T cell responses to AZD1222 COVID-19 vaccine. The assay was immunoSEQ multiplex PCR, and TCRdb's table has in-frame clones only and misses some. The sample lists tens of thousands of clones, 87% seen once, with roughly 1.2% in the top ten. This specimen consisted of peripheral blood, obtained 28 days after the second AZD1222 dose. The receptors here all came from an adult who received the AZD1222 COVID-19 vaccine.

V is TRBV6-5 and J is TRBJ1-2, with 8 bases lining up with TRBD1. Germline loops: CDR1 MNHEY, CDR2 SVGAGI. The CDR3 spans 14 residues. Trimming took 7 bases from V and 6 from J; bases not matched to a gene: 10. The CDR3 nucleotides read TGTGCCAGCATTTCTGGACAGGGCTATGATGGCTACACCTTC. Amino acids: CASISGQGYDGYTF.

The chain recombines TRBV7-9 with TRBJ1-6; TRBD1 aligns across 7 bases. Trimming at V came to 1 base and at J to 3 bases, leaving 3 bases not matched to a gene. The germline V gene encodes CDR1 SEHNR and CDR2 FQNEAQ (reference sequence). This CDR3 has 16 amino acids. DNA of the CDR3: TGTGCCAGCAGCTTAGGACAGGGATTCTATAATTCACCCCTCCACTTT. It codes for CASSLGQGFYNSPLHF. The full variable domain, completed using reference TRBV7-9 and TRBJ1-6, is DTGVSQNPRHKITKRGQNVTFRCDPISEHNRLYWYRQTLGQGPEFLTYFQNEAQLEKSRLLSDRFSAERPKGSFSTLEIQRTEQGDSAMYLCASSLGQGFYNSPLHFGNGTRLTVT.

As DNA, the CDR3 is TGTGCCAGCAGAGAGTCAGGTAATCAGCCCCAGCATTTT. Protein sequence: CASRESGNQPQHF. The rearrangement uses TRBV12-3 or TRBV12-4 and TRBJ1-5; no definite D call. The V end lost 6 bases, the J end lost 4 bases, and 10 bases lay between the germline ends. The CDR3 contains 13 residues.

This clone was observed a single time. The J gene is TRBJ2-1, the V gene TRBV7-8; D is ambiguous. Per the germline V gene, CDR1 is SGHVS and CDR2 is FQNEAQ. This CDR3 comprises 16 residues. The V gene lost 3 bases and the J gene lost 2 bases, with 14 bases spanning the gap. The CDR3 coding sequence is TGTGCCAGCAGCTTCCCCCCGGCTAATGCCTACAATGAGCAGTTCTTC. Translating it yields CASSFPPANAYNEQFF.

The CDR3 spells CASSQEFGGAEAFF. CDR3 bases: TGTGCCAGCAGCCAAGAGTTCGGGGGAGCTGAAGCTTTCTTT. The chain employs TRBV14 and TRBJ1-1; a weak D match, TRBD1 (5 bases). V gave up 0 bases and J gave up 6 bases, with 11 bases separating them. Per germline, CDR1 SGHDN and CDR2 FVKESK. CDR3 length equals 14 residues.

V and J are TRBV7-3 and TRBJ2-7; D may match TRBD1 or TRBD2 (5 bases each). Germline V gives CDR1 SGHTA, CDR2 FQGTGA. V lost 5 bases and J lost 2, with 16 bases in between. The CDR3 is made up of 15 amino acids. CDR3 sequence: CASSRDWDVPYEQYF. CDR3 coding DNA: TGTGCCAGCAGCCGCGATTGGGACGTGCCCTACGAGCAGTACTTC.

V and J are TRBV4-2 and TRBJ1-1, with 7 bases that match TRBD1. Germline loops: CDR1 LGHNA, CDR2 YNFKEQ. The V segment lost 4 bases and the J segment 6 bases; nucleotides outside the gene matches: 8. CDR3 length equals 14 residues. This CDR3 reads CASSPSDRVAEAFF. The CDR3, as DNA: TGTGCCAGCAGCCCTAGCGACAGGGTTGCTGAAGCTTTCTTT.

The rearrangement links TRBV7-9 to TRBJ2-1; D remains ambiguous. Trimming stripped 5 bases from V and 4 bases from J, with 9 bases between. CDR3 size: 13 residues. In germline, CDR1 is SEHNR, CDR2 FQNEAQ (reference sequence). The CDR3 DNA reads TGTGCCAGCAGCCCCCCTTCGTACAATGAGCAGTTCTTC. Protein sequence: CASSPPSYNEQFF.

The rearrangement links TRBV19 to TRBJ2-5, with a possible D match to TRBD2 (5 bases). CDR3 length: 13 amino acids. CDR1 and CDR2 (germline): LNHDA, SQIVND (reference sequence). The V gene lost 1 base and the J gene lost 4 bases, with 7 bases spanning the gap. CDR3 in amino acids: CASSIGGGETQYF. CDR3 nucleotide sequence: TGTGCCAGTAGTATAGGAGGAGGAGAGACCCAGTACTTC.

As to this clone: Other DNA sequences of this sample code for an identical CDR3. The rearrangement joins TRBV7-9 to TRBJ2-6, with no clear D. Trimming removed 3 bases at V and 0 bases at J, with 3 bases between. The CDR3 is 14 amino acids. Germline V gene data show CDR1 as SEHNR and CDR2 as FQNEAQ (reference sequence). CDR3 residues: CASSLDSGANVLTF. The CDR3 bases are TGTGCCAGCAGCTTGGACTCTGGGGCCAACGTCCTGACTTTC. Looking up the rest from reference TRBV7-9 and TRBJ2-6 gives the full variable domain: DTGVSQNPRHKITKRGQNVTFRCDPISEHNRLYWYRQTLGQGPEFLTYFQNEAQLEKSRLLSDRFSAERPKGSFSTLEIQRTEQGDSAMYLCASSLDSGANVLTFGAGSRLTVL.

V is TRBV24-1 and J is TRBJ1-5; maybe TRBD1 (5 bases). V lost 2 bases and J lost 6, with 7 bases in between. CDR1 is KGHDR, CDR2 SFDVKD, per germline. The CDR3 is 13 residues long. CDR3 DNA: TGTGCCACCAGTGATTCCGGGGGTCAGCCCCAGCATTTT. Translating gives CATSDSGGQPQHF.